This T cell receptor (beta chain) is from a study of shared clonotypes between healthy human individuals. Study context: A donor's plate count was three for CD4 naive and three for CD4 memory; CD8 naive had two and CD8 memory one. Study-wide results and caveats: Donors were few, which limited the genetic and exposure-history diversity represented. Non-shared clonotypes showed lower generation probabilities than clonotypes common to all four donors.

Per the authors' pipeline: Junction-only sequences produced by ImmunoSEQ had no quality scores, so filtering differed. This table comes from immunoSEQ multiplex PCR, and its TCRdb copy is limited to in-frame clones, with some not included. The V and J calls and clone size come from that table; D and trimming were worked out from the DNA. This sample has about 1,500,000 clones; roughly 96% occur once, and the top ten carry about 1.2%. In regard to this clone: Its antigen is unidentified.

The CDR3 runs 14 residues. Germline CDR1 is SNHLY and CDR2 is FYNNEI. V lost 6 bases, J lost 4 bases, and 6 bases stayed unmatched. This TCR was recovered from a man younger than 40 in good health. Input material: naive CD4+ T cells sorted from blood. Subset noted: CD45RA+ positively selected. J is TRBJ2-5 and V is TRBV2; 9 bases fit TRBD2. In DNA, the CDR3 is TGTGCCAGCAGCCGAGCGGGAGGAGCAGAGACCCAGTACTTC. Protein product: CASSRAGGAETQYF.